This TCR beta chain was sequenced in a study of blood T cell repertoires in COVID-19 (TCRdb year 2020). About the investigation overall: The collaborator samples originated in the United States, Italy and Spain and spanned the acute and convalescent phases of COVID-19. The samples were drawn from the first 160 participants of the ongoing ImmuneRACE study and from 1,254 subjects provided by 6 global collaborators. The repertoires were released in a freely available public database meant as a resource for research on the immune response to SARS-CoV-2. HLA class I and class II types, where available, came from metadata supplied by the sample provider rather than from assay-based typing. Nearly every sample came with metadata listing a de-identified subject ID, COVID-19 status, age in years and sex. The material from the prospective study consisted of cDNA or gDNA derived from T cells, B-cell-depleted T cells, or PBMCs. The dataset comprised deeply sampled blood TCRbeta repertoires from subjects exposed to, actively infected with, or recovered from COVID-19.

Overall study outcomes, separate from this receptor: How much clinical and demographic metadata was included differed by source and by participant, and the metadata was provided uncurated.

Notes on this clone: Its antigen is unknown. There are no base qualities to consult, and no much larger clone falls within one base.

Collaborating institutions collected whole blood in K2EDTA tubes following their own protocols. For TCRbeta analysis, collaborators shipped samples as frozen whole blood, isolated PBMCs, or DNA extracted from either of those sample types. CDR1 and CDR2, per the germline V gene, are SGHNT and YENEEA. From its cysteine to its phenylalanine, the CDR3 spans 17 amino acids. Only CDR3 DNA is held: 51 bases, read in frame from base 1. The germline V end is reduced by 5 bases and the J end by 4 bases; junction bases left unmatched: 12. TCRbeta CDR3 regions were amplified from genomic DNA using the immunoSEQ Assay, a bias-controlled multiplex PCR. In the authors' own workflow: Nucleated cell counts per sample were estimated from amplification of reference gene primers within the assay. To quantify the absolute abundance of each unique TCRbeta CDR3 rearrangement, sequence reads were collapsed and filtered. For each sample, productive Simpson clonality was calculated by taking the square root of Simpson's diversity index across productive rearrangements. TCRdb provides this immuneACCESS table in a form limited to in-frame rearrangements. Some clones are lacking; in checked studies, under half of them reflect an unresolved V gene, and why the rest are absent is not known. The V and J calls and the clone size are those of that table, but D and trimming were determined from the DNA. The sample includes around 180,000 clones, with 86% observed a single time. The ten biggest clones cover less than 3% of the sample.

Sequenced input: peripheral blood. The sequence links TRBV11-3 to TRBJ1-1; TRBD1 aligns with 11 central bases. The sequence came from a woman between 25 and 40 years old with active or convalescent COVID-19. CDR3 loop: CASSDGRRGTGGTEAFF. The DNA sequence is TGTGCCAGCAGCGACGGTAGGCGGGGGACAGGGGGCACTGAAGCTTTCTTT.